This passage covers 8 T cell receptor beta chains from one sample sequenced in a study of T cells after yellow fever vaccination. One entry per CDR3 protein, called by TCRdb with MiXCR from the 5' RACE reads. This sample yields approximately 47,000 distinct CDR3 sequences, of which around 6.4% are seen a single time; 10% belongs to the top ten. The source was PBMCs, either bulk or a sorted T-cell subset (CD4+, CD8+, memory, or dextramer-sorted; not recorded which), collected 45 days after the yellow fever booster vaccination. The receptors here all came from a man under 40 who received the YFV17D yellow fever vaccine.

This clonotype was recorded many times. The chain recombines TRBV24-1 with TRBJ1-5; D call uncertain. With 4 bases removed from V and 2 bases from J, the gap between germline ends came to 5 bases. CDR1 is KGHDR, CDR2 SFDVKD, per germline. The CDR3 has 13 amino acids. CDR3 residues: CATSDLGNQPQHF. DNA for the CDR3: TGTGCCACCAGTGACCTAGGCAATCAGCCCCAGCATTTT.

The chain employs TRBV7-2 and TRBJ2-5, with a weak D call TRBD2 (5 bases). Between the trimmed V and J ends, which lost 3 bases and 1 base, there was a span of 9 bases. The CDR3 has 14 residues. Per germline, CDR1 SGHTA and CDR2 FQGNSA. CDR3 DNA: TGTGCCAGCAGCTTTAACGGACTCCAAGAGACCCAGTACTTC. Translating gives CASSFNGLQETQYF. The variable domain in full, with the rest retrieved from reference TRBV7-2 and TRBJ2-5, is GAGVSQSPSNKVTEKGKDVELRCDPISGHTALYWYRQSLGQGLEFLIYFQGNSAPDKSGLPSDRFSAERTGGSVSTLTIQRTQQEDSAVYLCASSFNGLQETQYFGPGTRLLVL.

This clonotype came up a few times. The chain recombines TRBV20-1 with TRBJ2-7, with D uncertain. Germline V gene lookup returns CDR1 DFQATT and CDR2 SNEGSKA (reference sequence). V was clipped by 1 base and J by 7 bases, with 11 bases between them. CDR3 length equals 12 residues. Written as DNA, the CDR3 is TGCAGTGCTAGAGCGAATATTCGAGAGCAGTACTTC. Amino acid sequence: CSARANIREQYF.

This clonotype was counted a few times. The chain is built from TRBV20-1 and TRBJ2-3, with D uncertain. CDR1 DFQATT and CDR2 SNEGSKA come from the germline V gene (reference sequence). This CDR3 has 17 amino acids. The V gene lost 1 base and the J gene lost 2 bases, with 19 bases spanning the gap. In DNA form, the CDR3 reads TGCAGTGCTAGAGCTGGGTCCTCCGGAAGTCTCACAGATACGCAGTATTTT. Translating gives CSARAGSSGSLTDTQYF.

This clonotype was detected a few times. This chain connects TRBV30 to TRBJ1-5; D possibly corresponds to TRBD1 (6 bases). Trimming took 3 bases from V and 5 from J, leaving 14 bases between them. Per the germline V gene, CDR1 is GTSNPN and CDR2 is SVGIG (reference sequence). This CDR3 has 14 residues. The CDR3 coding sequence is TGTGCCTGGAGGGGACGGACAGTAGATCAGCCCCAGCATTTT. This translates into CAWRGRTVDQPQHF.

This rearrangement joins TRBV5-8 to TRBJ2-7; D possibly uses TRBD1 or TRBD2 (5 bases each). The ends were cut back, 4 bases at V and 3 bases at J, with 11 bases in the middle. Germline CDR1 SGHTS, CDR2 YDEGEE. The CDR3 consists of 13 residues. The DNA of the CDR3 is TGTGCCAGCAGCCCGGGGCTCCACTACGAGCAGTACTTC. Encoded protein: CASSPGLHYEQYF. The entire variable domain, with the rest obtained from reference TRBV5-8 and TRBJ2-7, is as follows: EAGVTQSPTHLIKTRGQQATLRCSPISGHTSVYWYQQALGLGLQFLLWYDEGEERNRGNFPPRFSGRQFPNYSSELNVNALELEDSALYLCASSPGLHYEQYFGPGTRLTVT.

This clonotype was picked up one time. This sequence may be a read error, since a much larger clone differs from it by one base. The chain carries TRBV2 and TRBJ2-3, with D possibly matching TRBD1 (5 bases). From germline, CDR1 is SNHLY and CDR2 FYNNEI. The V end lost 6 bases, the J end lost 2 bases, and 15 bases lay between the germline ends. The CDR3 is 15 residues long. CDR3 amino acids: CASRGLTASTDTQYF. Written as DNA, the CDR3 is TGTGCCAGCAGGGGATTGACAGCCTCCACAGATACGCAGTATTTT.

This clonotype occurred many times. V is TRBV24-1 and J is TRBJ1-1; D ambiguous. Trimming left V 2 bases short and J 1 base short, with 10 bases between. This CDR3 contains 15 residues. Germline V gives CDR1 KGHDR, CDR2 SFDVKD. The CDR3, as DNA: TGTGCCACCAGTGATTCAGCTCCAGGGAACACTGAAGCTTTCTTT. It encodes CATSDSAPGNTEAFF.